The clone carrying this T cell receptor beta chain was detected a few times. Time point meaning: week 3, after first cycle of checkpoint inhibitor. Samples come from before therapy and from week 3 after the first blockade cycle. Apart from a couple of fast progressors, RECIST 1.1 response was judged 12 weeks post-infusion. The data stem from a study of blood T cell dynamics during melanoma immunotherapy. The CDR3 totals 13 residues. Per the germline V gene, CDR1 is MDHEN and CDR2 is SYDVKM. V lost 8 bases and J 10 bases, leaving 15 bases between the germline ends. Each bulk PBMC sample had roughly 400 ng DNA loaded. TCRdb keeps only in-frame clones here, not all; method: immunoSEQ multiplex PCR. The sample comprises under 15,000 clones, 86% of which are singletons, and approximately 5.1% rests with the top ten.

Source: blood, taken from a patient treated with checkpoint blockade. The chain carries TRBV28 and TRBJ1-6, with D possibly being TRBD1 (5 bases). The TCR comes from a human donor with melanoma. Written as DNA, the CDR3 is TGTGCCAGCTGGGCCGGGACGTTATCACCCCTCCACTTT. Translating it yields CASWAGTLSPLHF.